The clone carrying this T cell receptor (beta chain) was observed a handful of times. These data originate in a study of blood T cell repertoires in COVID-19. Overall study context: Both acute and convalescent COVID-19 samples were obtained from the United States, Italy and Spain. The analysed material was cDNA or gDNA that came from T cells, B-cell-depleted T cells, or PBMCs.

As handled by the study authors: Estimated nucleated cell counts came from reference gene primer amplification. Clones were sequenced by immunoSEQ multiplex PCR, and TCRdb holds only the in-frame ones, with some missing. Clone size and the V and J calls come from that table; the DNA yielded D and trimming. The sample has around 270,000 clones; roughly 90% are singletons. The CDR3 has 13 residues. Trimming removed 2 bases at V and 5 bases at J, with 10 bases between. The germline CDR1 and CDR2 sequences are SGHRS and YFSETQ. The sequence was obtained from a man in his thirties or forties with active or convalescent COVID-19. The sequencing input was peripheral blood. The chain uses TRBV5-1 and TRBJ1-1; D is undetermined. In DNA, the CDR3 is TGCGCCAGCAGCTTCTCGGAGGGAACTGAAGCTTTCTTT. As protein: CASSFSEGTEAFF.